The clone carrying this T cell receptor (beta chain) was observed a few times. Sequencing used immunoSEQ multiplex PCR; TCRdb keeps in-frame clones, though not all of them. The repertoire has approximately 65,000 clones, around 90% of them found once; the top ten carry about 2.7%. Per the germline V gene, CDR1 is LNHDA and CDR2 is SQIVND (reference sequence). The CDR3 consists of 14 residues. The ends were cut back, 3 bases at V and 1 base at J, with 10 bases in the middle. This sample is drawn from a study of T cells after somatic rescue of genetic block. This clonotype was obtained from a man in his forties. Sequencing was carried out using peripheral blood mononuclear cells (PBMCs). The chain links TRBV19 to TRBJ2-7; D is perhaps TRBD2 (5 bases). The DNA of the CDR3 is TGTGCCAGTAGTATCGGGGTAGGGTCCTACGAGCAGTACTTC. This gives the protein CASSIGVGSYEQYF.